This TCR beta chain comes out of a study of beta chain features in type 1 diabetes. Notes on the study in general: Diminished insertions and augmented deletions at VDJ junctions characterized type 1 diabetes patients. Possible PCR preference for shorter templates applied equally to patients and controls.

Expressed TCRB transcripts were sequenced, since all the RNA that had been isolated was reverse transcribed. TCRdb keeps only in-frame clones here, not all; method: immunoSEQ multiplex PCR. The sample includes over 120,000 clones, 10% of them seen just once. Concerning this clone itself: Its target is not known.

The CDR3 covers 15 residues. Germline V gene data show CDR1 as SGDLS and CDR2 as YYNGEE. V was cut by 4 bases and J by 3 bases, with 13 bases left in between. Sorted CD4+ subsets: naive, central memory, regulatory, stem cell-like memory (CD45RO/CCR7/CD25/CD127/CD95/CD27 panel). V and J are TRBV9 and TRBJ2-2; tentative D call: TRBD1 (6 bases). The sample consisted of naive CD4+ T cells from blood. This receptor was identified in a man between 18 and 35 years old in good health. CDR3 loop: CASSPRDTYTGELFF. The CDR3 DNA sequence: TGTGCCAGCAGCCCAAGGGACACTTACACCGGGGAGCTGTTTTTT.